The clone carrying this T cell receptor (beta chain) was counted only a few times. Its antigen remains unidentified. This entry belongs to a study of a mutant IDH1 vaccine in newly diagnosed glioma. Study-level information: Investigators started vaccination 4-6 weeks after radiotherapy alone, or with temozolomide cycles.

Produced via immunoSEQ multiplex PCR; TCRdb's table is partial and in-frame only. The sample consists of 35,000 to 45,000 clones, about 75% of them appearing once. Time point noted: week 47, end of study. One vaccine dose held 300 ug of mutant IDH1 20-mer peptide and came with topical imiquimod. The ends lost 1 base at V and 10 bases at J; junction bases unmatched: 6. This CDR3 has 13 residues. Germline loops: CDR1 SQVTM, CDR2 ANQGSEA. This specimen was PBMCs, taken from a glioma patient whose treatment included an IDH1 peptide vaccine. V and J are TRBV29-1 and TRBJ2-1, with TRBD2 matching over 8 bases. This receptor was taken from a man aged 40-49 years with glioma. The CDR3 nucleotides are TGCAGCGTTGAAGCCCGGGGGGGGGTCGAGCAGTTCTTC. Its translation: CSVEARGGVEQFF.